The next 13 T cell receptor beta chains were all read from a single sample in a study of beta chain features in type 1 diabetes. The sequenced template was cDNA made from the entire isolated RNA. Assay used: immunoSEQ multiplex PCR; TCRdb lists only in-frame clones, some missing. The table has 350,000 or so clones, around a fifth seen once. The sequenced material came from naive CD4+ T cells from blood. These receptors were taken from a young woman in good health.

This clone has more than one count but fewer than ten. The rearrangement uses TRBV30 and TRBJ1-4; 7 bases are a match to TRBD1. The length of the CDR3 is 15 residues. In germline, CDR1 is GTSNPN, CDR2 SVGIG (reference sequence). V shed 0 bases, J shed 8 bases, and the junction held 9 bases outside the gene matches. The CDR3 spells CAWSVEGGAWEKLFF. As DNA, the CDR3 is TGTGCCTGGAGTGTGGAAGGGGGCGCTTGGGAAAAACTGTTTTTT.

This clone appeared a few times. DNA for the CDR3: TGTGCCAGCAGCTTTTCTATCACGACAGGTAATCAGCCCCAGCATTTT. Its translation is CASSFSITTGNQPQHF. This rearrangement joins TRBV7-2 to TRBJ1-5; D may be TRBD1 (6 bases). The ends were cut back, 3 bases at V and 4 bases at J, with 16 bases in the middle. This CDR3 has 16 residues. Germline V gene data show CDR1 as SGHTA and CDR2 as FQGNSA.

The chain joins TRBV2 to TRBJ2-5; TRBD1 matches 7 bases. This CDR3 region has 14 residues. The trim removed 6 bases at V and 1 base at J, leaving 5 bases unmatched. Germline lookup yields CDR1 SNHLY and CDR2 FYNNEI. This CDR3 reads CASSPGQPQETQYF. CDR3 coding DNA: TGTGCCAGCAGCCCGGGACAGCCCCAAGAGACCCAGTACTTC.

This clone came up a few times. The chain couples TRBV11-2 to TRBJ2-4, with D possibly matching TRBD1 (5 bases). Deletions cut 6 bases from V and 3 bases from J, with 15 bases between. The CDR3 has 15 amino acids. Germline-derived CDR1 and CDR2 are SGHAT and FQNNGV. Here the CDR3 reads CASRSLRGSKNIQYF. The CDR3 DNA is TGTGCCAGCAGAAGCCTTAGGGGCAGCAAAAACATTCAGTACTTC.

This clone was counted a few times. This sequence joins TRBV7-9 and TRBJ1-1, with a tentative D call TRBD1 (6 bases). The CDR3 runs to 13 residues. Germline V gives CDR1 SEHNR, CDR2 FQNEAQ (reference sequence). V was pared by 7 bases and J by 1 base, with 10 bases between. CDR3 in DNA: TGTGCCAGCACCAGGACAGCGAACACTGAAGCTTTCTTT. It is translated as CASTRTANTEAFF. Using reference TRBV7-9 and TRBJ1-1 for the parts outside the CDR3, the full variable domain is DTGVSQNPRHKITKRGQNVTFRCDPISEHNRLYWYRQTLGQGPEFLTYFQNEAQLEKSRLLSDRFSAERPKGSFSTLEIQRTEQGDSAMYLCASTRTANTEAFFGQGTRLTVV.

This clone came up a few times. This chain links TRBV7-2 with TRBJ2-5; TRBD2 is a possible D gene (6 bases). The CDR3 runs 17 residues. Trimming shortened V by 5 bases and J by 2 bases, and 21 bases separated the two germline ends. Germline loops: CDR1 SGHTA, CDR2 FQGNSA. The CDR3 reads CASSQALLAPSQETQYF. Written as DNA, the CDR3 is TGTGCCAGCAGCCAAGCTCTACTAGCTCCCTCTCAAGAGACCCAGTACTTC.

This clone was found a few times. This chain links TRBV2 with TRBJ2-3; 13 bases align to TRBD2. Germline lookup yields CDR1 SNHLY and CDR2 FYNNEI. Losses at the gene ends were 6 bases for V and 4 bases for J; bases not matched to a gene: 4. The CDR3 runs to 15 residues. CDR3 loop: CASRLLAGGPDTQYF. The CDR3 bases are TGTGCCAGCAGATTACTAGCGGGGGGGCCAGATACGCAGTATTTT.

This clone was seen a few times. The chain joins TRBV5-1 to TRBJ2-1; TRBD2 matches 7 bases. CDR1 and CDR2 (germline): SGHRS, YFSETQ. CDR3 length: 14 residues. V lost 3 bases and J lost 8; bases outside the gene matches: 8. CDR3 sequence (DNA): TGCGCCAGCAGCTCCATTGCGGGAGTCCATGAGCAGTTCTTC. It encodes CASSSIAGVHEQFF.

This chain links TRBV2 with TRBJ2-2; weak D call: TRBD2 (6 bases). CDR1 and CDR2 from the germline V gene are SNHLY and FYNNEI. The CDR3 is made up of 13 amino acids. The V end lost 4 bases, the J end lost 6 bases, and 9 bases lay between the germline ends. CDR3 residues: CASSGRGPGELFF. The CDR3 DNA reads TGTGCCAGCAGTGGGAGGGGTCCCGGGGAGCTGTTTTTT.

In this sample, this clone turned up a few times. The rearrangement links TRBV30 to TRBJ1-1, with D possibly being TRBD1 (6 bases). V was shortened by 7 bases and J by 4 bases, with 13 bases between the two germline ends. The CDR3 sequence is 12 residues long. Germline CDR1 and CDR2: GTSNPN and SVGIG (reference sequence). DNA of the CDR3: TGTGCCTTTGGGGGCCTGGGCACTGAAGCTTTCTTT. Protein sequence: CAFGGLGTEAFF.

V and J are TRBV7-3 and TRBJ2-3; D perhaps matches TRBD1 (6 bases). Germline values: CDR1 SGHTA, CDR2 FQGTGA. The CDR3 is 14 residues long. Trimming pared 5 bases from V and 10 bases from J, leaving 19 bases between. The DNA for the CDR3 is TGTGCCAGCAGCGCCCAACAGGGCCAATATGCGCAGTATTTT. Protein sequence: CASSAQQGQYAQYF. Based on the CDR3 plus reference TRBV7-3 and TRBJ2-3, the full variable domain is GAGVSQTPSNKVTEKGKYVELRCDPISGHTALYWYRQSLGQGPEFLIYFQGTGAADDSGLPNDRFFAVRPEGSVSTLKIQRTERGDSAVYLCASSAQQGQYAQYFGPGTRLTVL.

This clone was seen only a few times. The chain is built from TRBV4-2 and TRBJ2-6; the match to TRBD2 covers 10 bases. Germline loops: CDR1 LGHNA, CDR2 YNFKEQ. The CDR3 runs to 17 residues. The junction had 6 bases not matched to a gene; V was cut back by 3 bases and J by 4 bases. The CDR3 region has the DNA TGTGCCAGCAGCCATGATAGCGGGAGGCGGGGGGCCAACGTCCTGACTTTC. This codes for CASSHDSGRRGANVLTF.

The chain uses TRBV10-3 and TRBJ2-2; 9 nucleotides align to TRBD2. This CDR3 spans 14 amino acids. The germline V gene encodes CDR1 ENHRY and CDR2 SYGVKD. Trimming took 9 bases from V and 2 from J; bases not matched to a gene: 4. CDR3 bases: TGTGCCATGAGCGGGGGGCTTAACACCGGGGAGCTGTTTTTT. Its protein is CAMSGGLNTGELFF.